The entry below gives a single TCR beta chain sequence along with its context. Its antigen is still unknown. The data were obtained in a study of Ad26.COV2.S vaccination and SARS-CoV-2 variants. Across the whole study: Donor allocation was to the COV1001 Ad26.COV2.S trial arm. Findings and caveats of the study: Analyses of TCR breadth and depth may have underestimated total T cell responses.

Germline values: CDR1 SGHDN, CDR2 FVKESK. CDR3 length: 14 amino acids. V dropped 4 bases and J dropped 3 bases, with 10 bases sitting between them. As to treatment: roughly 19 received Ad26.COV2.S at low or high dose, single or two shots; about 5 received placebo; per-sample allocation not given. Sampling happened 63 days after the first vaccine or placebo injection. The protocol was immunoSEQ multiplex PCR, while the TCRdb copy is restricted to in-frame clones and leaves out a portion. Of nearly 400,000 clones listed, around nine tenths are singletons. This TCR was recovered from a person between 18 and 65 years old who received the Ad26.COV2.S COVID-19 vaccine or a placebo. V usage is TRBV14 and J usage is TRBJ1-3; D uncertain. Source: peripheral blood, taken in a trial of Ad26.COV2.S vaccine versus placebo. The CDR3 spells CASSLGGHGNTIYF. In DNA, the CDR3 is TGTGCCAGCAGCCTTGGCGGGCATGGAAACACCATATATTTT.